Here is one T cell receptor (beta chain) with its context. Its antigen is not identified. The table came from immunoSEQ multiplex PCR; TCRdb's copy has only in-frame clones and leaves some out. The table lists roughly 36,000 clones, 88% of them singletons. This sample was included in a study of a mutant IDH1 vaccine in newly diagnosed glioma. Across the whole study: The start of vaccination came 4-6 weeks after radiotherapy alone, or with temozolomide cycles. Earlier therapy was either radiotherapy, temozolomide, or both, and most got both.

The time point here: week 23, last vaccination. Vaccinated patients received 300 ug of mutant IDH1 20-mer peptide per dose, with topical imiquimod. Here the sequenced sample was PBMCs, taken from a glioma patient whose treatment included an IDH1 peptide vaccine. The receptor comes from a man aged 40-55 years with glioma.

The CDR3 DNA sequence: TGCGCCAGCAGCTCAATACCCGGGACTGCCTCTGAAGCTTTCTTT. The encoded protein is CASSSIPGTASEAFF. The rearrangement joins TRBV5-1 to TRBJ1-1; weak D call: TRBD1 (5 bases). This CDR3 is 15 amino acids long. V was shortened by 3 bases and J by 6 bases, with 18 bases between the two germline ends. Germline CDR1 and CDR2: SGHRS and YFSETQ.